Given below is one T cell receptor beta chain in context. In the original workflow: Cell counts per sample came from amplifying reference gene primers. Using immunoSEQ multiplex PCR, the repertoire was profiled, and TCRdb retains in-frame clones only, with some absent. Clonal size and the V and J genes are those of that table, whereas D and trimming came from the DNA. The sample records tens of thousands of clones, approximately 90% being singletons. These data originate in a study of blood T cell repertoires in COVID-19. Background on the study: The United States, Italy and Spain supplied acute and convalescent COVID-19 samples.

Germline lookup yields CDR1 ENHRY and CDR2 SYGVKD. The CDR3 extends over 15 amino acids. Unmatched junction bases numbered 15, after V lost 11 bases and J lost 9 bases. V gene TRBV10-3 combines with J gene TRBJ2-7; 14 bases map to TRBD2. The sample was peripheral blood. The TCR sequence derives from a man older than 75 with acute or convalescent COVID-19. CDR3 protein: CAGATDGTSGGGQYF. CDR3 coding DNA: TGTGCCGGAGCGACCGACGGGACTAGCGGGGGCGGGCAGTACTTC.